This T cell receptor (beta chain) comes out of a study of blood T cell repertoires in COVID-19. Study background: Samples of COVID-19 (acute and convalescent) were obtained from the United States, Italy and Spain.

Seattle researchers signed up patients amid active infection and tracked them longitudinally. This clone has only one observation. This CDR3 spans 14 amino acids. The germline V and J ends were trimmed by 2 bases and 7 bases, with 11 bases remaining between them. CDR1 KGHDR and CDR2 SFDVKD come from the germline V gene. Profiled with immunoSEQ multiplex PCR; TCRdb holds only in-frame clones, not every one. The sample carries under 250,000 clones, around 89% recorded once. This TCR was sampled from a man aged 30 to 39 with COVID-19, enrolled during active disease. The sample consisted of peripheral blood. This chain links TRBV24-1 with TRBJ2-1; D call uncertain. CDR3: CATSDSRWQNEQFF. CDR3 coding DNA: TGTGCCACCAGTGATTCTCGATGGCAGAATGAGCAGTTCTTC.